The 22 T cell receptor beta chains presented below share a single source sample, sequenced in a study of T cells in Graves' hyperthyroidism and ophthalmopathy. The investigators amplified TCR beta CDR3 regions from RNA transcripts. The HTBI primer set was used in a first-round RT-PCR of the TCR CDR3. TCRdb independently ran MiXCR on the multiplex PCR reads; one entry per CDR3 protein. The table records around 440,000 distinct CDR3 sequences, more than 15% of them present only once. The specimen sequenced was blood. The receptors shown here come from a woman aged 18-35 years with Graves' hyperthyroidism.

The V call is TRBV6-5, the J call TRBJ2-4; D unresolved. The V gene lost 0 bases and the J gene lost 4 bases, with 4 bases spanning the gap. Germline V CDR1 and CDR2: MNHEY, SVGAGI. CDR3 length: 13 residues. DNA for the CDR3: TGTGCCAGCAGTTACTCAGCAAAAAACATTCAGTACTTC. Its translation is CASSYSAKNIQYF.

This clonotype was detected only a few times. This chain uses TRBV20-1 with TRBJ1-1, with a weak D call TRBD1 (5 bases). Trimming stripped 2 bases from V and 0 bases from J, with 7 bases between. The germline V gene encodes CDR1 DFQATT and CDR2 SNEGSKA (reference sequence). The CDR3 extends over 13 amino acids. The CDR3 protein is CSARSGLNTEAFF. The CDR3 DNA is TGCAGTGCTAGATCAGGGCTGAACACTGAAGCTTTCTTT.

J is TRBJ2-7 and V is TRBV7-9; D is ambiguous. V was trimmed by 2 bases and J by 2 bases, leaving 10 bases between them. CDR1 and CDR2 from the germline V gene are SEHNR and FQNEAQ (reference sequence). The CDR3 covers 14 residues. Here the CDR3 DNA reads TGTGCCAGCAGCTTACCCGGAAGGGCCTACGAGCAGTACTTC. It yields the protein CASSLPGRAYEQYF.

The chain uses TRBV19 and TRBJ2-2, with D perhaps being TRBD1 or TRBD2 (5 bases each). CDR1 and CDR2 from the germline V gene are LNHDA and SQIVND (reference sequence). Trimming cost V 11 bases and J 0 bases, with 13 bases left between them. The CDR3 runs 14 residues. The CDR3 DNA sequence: TGTGCCGACTACAGGAACTCGAACACCGGGGAGCTGTTTTTT. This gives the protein CADYRNSNTGELFF.

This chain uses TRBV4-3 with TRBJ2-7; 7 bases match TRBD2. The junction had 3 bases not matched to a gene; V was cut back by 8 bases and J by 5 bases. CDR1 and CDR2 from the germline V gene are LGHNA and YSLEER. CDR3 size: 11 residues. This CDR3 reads CASSGGDEQYF. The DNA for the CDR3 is TGCGCCAGCTCTGGGGGGGACGAGCAGTACTTC.

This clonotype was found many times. CDR3 coding DNA: TGTGCCAGCAGTGATTTTCGAGGGGCCACTGAAGCTTTCTTT. The encoded protein is CASSDFRGATEAFF. The chain has TRBV2 and TRBJ1-1; the D gene is possibly TRBD1 (5 bases). This CDR3 has 14 residues. V was cut by 3 bases and J by 4 bases, with 12 bases left in between. Germline assignment: CDR1 SNHLY and CDR2 FYNNEI.

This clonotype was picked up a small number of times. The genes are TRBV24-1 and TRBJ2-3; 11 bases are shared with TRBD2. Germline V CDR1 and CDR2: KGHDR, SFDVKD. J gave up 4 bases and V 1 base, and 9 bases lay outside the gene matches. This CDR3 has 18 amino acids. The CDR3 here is CATSDFTLAGGRSDTQYF. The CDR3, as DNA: TGTGCCACCAGTGATTTCACTTTAGCGGGGGGGCGGTCAGATACGCAGTATTTT.

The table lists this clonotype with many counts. CDR3 residues: CSVAWEVNEQFF. Written as DNA, the CDR3 is TGCAGCGTTGCGTGGGAAGTAAATGAGCAGTTCTTC. The V and J genes are TRBV29-1 and TRBJ2-1; no reliable D call. Trimming removed 4 bases at V and 7 bases at J, with 11 bases between. Germline V gene lookup returns CDR1 SQVTM and CDR2 ANQGSEA. The CDR3 has 12 amino acids.

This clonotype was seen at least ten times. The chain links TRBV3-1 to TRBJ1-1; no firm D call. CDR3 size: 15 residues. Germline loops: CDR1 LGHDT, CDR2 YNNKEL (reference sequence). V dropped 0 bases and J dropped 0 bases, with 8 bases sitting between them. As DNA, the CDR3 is TGTGCCAGCAGCCAAGAGGGCGGGATGAACACTGAAGCTTTCTTT. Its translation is CASSQEGGMNTEAFF.

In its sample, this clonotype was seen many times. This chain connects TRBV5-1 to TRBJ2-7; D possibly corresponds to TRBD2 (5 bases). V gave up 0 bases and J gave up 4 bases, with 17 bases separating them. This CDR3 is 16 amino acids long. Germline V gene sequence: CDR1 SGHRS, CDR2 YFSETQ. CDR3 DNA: TGCGCCAGCAGCTTGGCCAGGAGGACTCTACCATACGAGCAGTACTTC. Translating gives CASSLARRTLPYEQYF.

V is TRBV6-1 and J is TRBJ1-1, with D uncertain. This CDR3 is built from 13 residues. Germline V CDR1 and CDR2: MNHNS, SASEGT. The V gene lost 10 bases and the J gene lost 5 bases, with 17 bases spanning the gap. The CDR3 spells CAISESQRTEAFF. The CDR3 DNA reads TGTGCCATTTCAGAGTCGCAGAGGACTGAAGCTTTCTTT.

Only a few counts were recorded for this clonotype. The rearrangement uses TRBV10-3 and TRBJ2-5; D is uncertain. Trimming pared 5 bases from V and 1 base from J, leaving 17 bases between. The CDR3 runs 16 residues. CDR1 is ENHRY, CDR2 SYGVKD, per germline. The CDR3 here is CAISLNYQPTQETQYF. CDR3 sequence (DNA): TGTGCCATCAGTCTGAACTACCAACCGACCCAAGAGACCCAGTACTTC.

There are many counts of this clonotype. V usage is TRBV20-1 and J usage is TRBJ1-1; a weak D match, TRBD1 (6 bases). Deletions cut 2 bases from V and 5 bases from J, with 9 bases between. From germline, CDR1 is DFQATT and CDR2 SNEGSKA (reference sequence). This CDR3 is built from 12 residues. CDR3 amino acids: CSARTGRTEAFF. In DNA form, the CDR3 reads TGCAGTGCTAGAACAGGGCGGACTGAAGCTTTCTTT.

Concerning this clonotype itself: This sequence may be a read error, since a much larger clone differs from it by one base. In DNA form, the CDR3 reads TGCAGCGTCCGCCAAGGAGTAGCGGGAGGACAGGAGACCCAGTACTTC. Its translation is CSVRQGVAGGQETQYF. The V call is TRBV29-1, the J call TRBJ2-5; 10 nucleotides match TRBD2. CDR1 and CDR2 from the germline V gene are SQVTM and ANQGSEA. V was pared by 6 bases and J by 5 bases, with 15 bases of the junction left unmatched. This CDR3 comprises 16 residues.

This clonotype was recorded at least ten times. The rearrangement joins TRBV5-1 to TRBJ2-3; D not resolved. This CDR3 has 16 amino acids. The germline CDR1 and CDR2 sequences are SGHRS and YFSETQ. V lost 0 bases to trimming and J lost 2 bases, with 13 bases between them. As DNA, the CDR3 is TGCGCCAGCAGCTTGGACGGCGGCGGTAACACAGATACGCAGTATTTT. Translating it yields CASSLDGGGNTDTQYF.

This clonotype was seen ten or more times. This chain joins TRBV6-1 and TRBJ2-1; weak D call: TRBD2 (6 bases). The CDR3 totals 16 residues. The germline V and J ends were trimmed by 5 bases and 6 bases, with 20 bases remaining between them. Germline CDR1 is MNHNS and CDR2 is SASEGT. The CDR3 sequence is CASSYPTFGGVNEQFF. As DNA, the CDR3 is TGTGCCAGCAGTTACCCCACCTTTGGAGGGGTCAATGAGCAGTTCTTC.

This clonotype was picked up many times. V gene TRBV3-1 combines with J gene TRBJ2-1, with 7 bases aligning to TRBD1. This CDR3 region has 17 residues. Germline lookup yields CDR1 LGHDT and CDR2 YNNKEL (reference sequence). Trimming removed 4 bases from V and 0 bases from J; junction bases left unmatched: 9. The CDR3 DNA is TGTGCCAGCAGCCGATTCTTGACAGGGAGCTCCTACAATGAGCAGTTCTTC. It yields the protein CASSRFLTGSSYNEQFF.

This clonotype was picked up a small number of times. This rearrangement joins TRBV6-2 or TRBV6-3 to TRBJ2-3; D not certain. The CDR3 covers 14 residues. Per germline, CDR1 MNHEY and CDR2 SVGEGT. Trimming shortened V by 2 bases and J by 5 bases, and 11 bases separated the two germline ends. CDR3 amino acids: CASSYQVVEDTQYF. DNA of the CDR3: TGTGCCAGCAGTTACCAAGTAGTTGAAGATACGCAGTATTTT.

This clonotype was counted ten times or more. In DNA form, the CDR3 reads TGCGCCAGCAGCTTGGGTGCCGGGACAGACAACTATGGCTACACCTTC. Translation: CASSLGAGTDNYGYTF. The chain joins TRBV5-1 to TRBJ1-2, with 7 bases aligning to TRBD1. The ends lost 0 bases at V and 2 bases at J; junction bases unmatched: 7. The CDR3 spans 16 residues. CDR1 is SGHRS and CDR2 is YFSETQ in the germline V gene.

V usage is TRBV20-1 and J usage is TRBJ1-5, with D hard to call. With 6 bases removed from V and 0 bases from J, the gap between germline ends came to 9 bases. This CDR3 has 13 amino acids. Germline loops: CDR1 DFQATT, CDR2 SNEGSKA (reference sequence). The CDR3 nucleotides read TGCAGTGCACGGAGCAATAGCAATCAGCCCCAGCATTTT. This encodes CSARSNSNQPQHF.

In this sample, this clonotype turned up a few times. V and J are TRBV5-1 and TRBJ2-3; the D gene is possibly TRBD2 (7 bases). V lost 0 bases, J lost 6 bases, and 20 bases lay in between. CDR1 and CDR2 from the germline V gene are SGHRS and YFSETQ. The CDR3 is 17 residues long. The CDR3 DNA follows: TGCGCCAGCAGCTTGGGGGCGGGGGCGGGCGCCATCGATACGCAGTATTTT. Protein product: CASSLGAGAGAIDTQYF.

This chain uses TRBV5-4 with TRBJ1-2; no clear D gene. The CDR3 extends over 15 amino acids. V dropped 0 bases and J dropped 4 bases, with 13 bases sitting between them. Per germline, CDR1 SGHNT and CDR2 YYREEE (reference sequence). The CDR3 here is CASSLVGQEGYGYTF. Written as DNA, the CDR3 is TGTGCCAGCAGCTTGGTCGGTCAAGAGGGCTATGGCTACACCTTC.